One and the same sample provided the 23 T cell receptor beta chains below, sequenced in a study of immune cell composition in non-small cell lung cancer. The method was immunoSEQ multiplex PCR; TCRdb's version includes in-frame clones alone and lacks a portion of them. The sample records a few thousand clones, 74% being singletons. The sample comprised lung tumor tissue. These receptors were taken from a human donor with non-small cell lung cancer.

The chain links TRBV5-4 to TRBJ2-7, with no clear D. Germline values: CDR1 SGHNT, CDR2 YYREEE (reference sequence). This CDR3 comprises 14 residues. V gave up 0 bases and J gave up 7 bases, with 14 bases separating them. The CDR3 DNA reads TGTGCCAGCAGCTTGGAGTACACAGCCTGGGAGCAGTACTTC. Amino acid sequence: CASSLEYTAWEQYF.

The chain joins TRBV4-1 to TRBJ2-5; 10 bases are a match to TRBD2. Germline V gives CDR1 MGHRA, CDR2 YSYEKL. This CDR3 contains 17 residues. V lost 0 bases and J lost 7; bases outside the gene matches: 11. The CDR3 nucleotides read TGCGCCAGCAGCCAAGACGGAACCGGGACTAGCGAAGGGACCCAGTACTTC. Translating gives CASSQDGTGTSEGTQYF.

The chain combines TRBV21-1 with TRBJ1-1; the table calls TRBD1, which could not be checked here. TRBV21-1 is termed a pseudogene. CDR3 length equals 16 residues. This CDR3 is CASSKCIRGQSTEAFF. The CDR3 nucleotides read TGTGCCAGCAGCAAATGCATTAGGGGCCAGAGCACTGAAGCTTTCTTT.

This chain uses TRBV5-5 with TRBJ1-5; tentative D call: TRBD1 (5 bases). Germline V gene sequence: CDR1 SGHKS, CDR2 YYEKEE (reference sequence). The CDR3 totals 13 residues. Trimming took 1 base from V and 5 from J, leaving 7 bases between them. CDR3 region: CASSLWGDQPQHF. CDR3 in DNA: TGTGCCAGCAGCTTGTGGGGGGATCAGCCCCAGCATTTT.

The rearrangement links TRBV19 to TRBJ1-1, with a possible D match to TRBD1 (5 bases). The V gene's germline CDR1 is LNHDA and CDR2 SQIVND (reference sequence). The CDR3 consists of 16 residues. Between the trimmed V and J ends, which lost 5 bases and 0 bases, there was a span of 16 bases. CDR3 in amino acids: CASSPPRDIMNTEAFF. The CDR3 nucleotides are TGTGCCAGTAGTCCCCCCAGGGATATCATGAACACTGAAGCTTTCTTT.

This chain links TRBV9 with TRBJ1-2; possibly TRBD1 for D (5 bases). The CDR3 runs 15 residues. V lost 4 bases and J lost 7, with 20 bases in between. Germline values: CDR1 SGDLS, CDR2 YYNGEE. The CDR3 nucleotides are TGTGCCAGCAGCCCCTGGGACCGCGGCGGGGCTGGCTACACCTTC. Amino acid sequence: CASSPWDRGGAGYTF.

The chain couples TRBV28 to TRBJ2-7; 15 bases align to TRBD2. Trimming cost V 7 bases and J 0 bases; bases outside gene matches: 13. This CDR3 region has 19 residues. The germline gives CDR1 MDHEN, CDR2 SYDVKM. CDR3 bases: TGTGCCAGCAACTCAGGGACTAGCGGGAGGACTAAGATCTCCTACGAGCAGTACTTC. Its translation is CASNSGTSGRTKISYEQYF. Variable domain in full (rest from reference TRBV28 and TRBJ2-7): DVKVTQSSRYLVKRTGEKVFLECVQDMDHENMFWYRQDPGLGLRLIYFSYDVKMKEKGDIPEGYSVSREKKERFSLILESASTNQTSMYLCASNSGTSGRTKISYEQYFGPGTRLTVT.

This CDR3 reads CASSIGQGSNNEQFF. CDR3 nucleotides: TGTGCCAGTAGTATAGGACAGGGATCAAACAATGAGCAGTTCTTC. The chain links TRBV19 to TRBJ2-1, with 7 nucleotides matching TRBD1. The CDR3 sequence is 15 residues long. Trimming took 1 base from V and 5 from J; bases not matched to a gene: 5. CDR1 and CDR2 from the germline V gene are LNHDA and SQIVND (reference sequence).

The chain links TRBV14 to TRBJ1-1; D remains unclear. The germline V gene encodes CDR1 SGHDN and CDR2 FVKESK. The CDR3 is 12 residues long. Trimming removed 4 bases at V and 6 bases at J, with 9 bases between. CDR3 in amino acids: CASSRQVPEAFF. The CDR3 DNA reads as TGTGCCAGCAGCCGCCAGGTTCCTGAAGCTTTCTTT. Together with reference TRBV14 and TRBJ1-1, the CDR3 gives the full variable domain: EAGVTQFPSHSVIEKGQTVTLRCDPISGHDNLYWYRRVMGKEIKFLLHFVKESKQDESGMPNNRFLAERTGGTYSTLKVQPAELEDSGVYFCASSRQVPEAFFGQGTRLTVV.

CDR3 residues: CASSFDRQGNYGYTF. In DNA form, the CDR3 reads TGTGCCAGCAGCTTCGATCGACAGGGCAACTATGGCTACACCTTC. The chain carries TRBV5-5 and TRBJ1-2; 7 bases agree with TRBD1. V trimming: 2 bases; J trimming: 2 bases; junction bases outside the gene matches: 6. The CDR3 covers 15 residues. Germline CDR1 reads SGHKS; CDR2 reads YYEKEE (reference sequence). Based on the CDR3 plus reference TRBV5-5 and TRBJ1-2, the full variable domain is DAGVTQSPTHLIKTRGQQVTLRCSPISGHKSVSWYQQVLGQGPQFIFQYYEKEERGRGNFPDRFSARQFPNYSSELNVNALLLGDSALYLCASSFDRQGNYGYTFGSGTRLTVV.

The rearrangement joins TRBV5-4 to TRBJ2-4; D is ambiguous. CDR3 length: 14 residues. Trimming stripped 2 bases from V and 6 bases from J, with 12 bases between. From germline, CDR1 is SGHNT and CDR2 YYREEE (reference sequence). Written as DNA, the CDR3 is TGTGCCAGCAGCTTTTCATCCCCCGGAAACATTCAGTACTTC. This encodes CASSFSSPGNIQYF.

The J gene is TRBJ1-1, the V gene TRBV12-5, with a possible D match to TRBD1 (6 bases). The CDR3 loop spans 16 amino acids. The V gene lost 5 bases and the J gene lost 4 bases, with 20 bases spanning the gap. Germline CDR1 LGHNT, CDR2 FRNRAP. CDR3 amino acids: CASGPSQGIGVTEAFF. In DNA form, the CDR3 reads TGTGCTAGTGGTCCATCACAGGGAATTGGTGTCACTGAAGCTTTCTTT.

The chain couples TRBV28 to TRBJ1-1; D gene ambiguous. Germline loops: CDR1 MDHEN, CDR2 SYDVKM. Trimming cost V 2 bases and J 4 bases, with 14 bases left between them. There are 15 residues in the CDR3. CDR3 DNA sequence: TGTGCCAGCAGTTTAGCGGACTCCGTGCGCACTGAAGCTTTCTTT. Encoded protein: CASSLADSVRTEAFF.

The chain is built from TRBV7-2 and TRBJ2-3; weak D call: TRBD1 (5 bases). The CDR3 extends over 14 amino acids. From germline, CDR1 is SGHTA and CDR2 FQGNSA. V dropped 3 bases and J dropped 4 bases, with 11 bases sitting between them. For the CDR3, the DNA is TGTGCCAGCAGCTTCCAGGGCCCCCCAGATACGCAGTATTTT. This sequence encodes CASSFQGPPDTQYF.

The chain joins TRBV19 to TRBJ2-3; D is perhaps TRBD2 (7 bases). The CDR3 runs 15 residues. The germline gives CDR1 LNHDA, CDR2 SQIVND (reference sequence). V shed 4 bases and J shed 2 bases, with 13 bases lying between them. In DNA, the CDR3 is TGTGCCAGTAGTAGTGAGGGGGGGACCACAGATACGCAGTATTTT. Translating it yields CASSSEGGTTDTQYF.

The genes are TRBV9 and TRBJ1-4, with 9 bases lining up with TRBD1. J lost 8 bases, V lost 3 bases, and 11 bases had no gene match. The CDR3 runs 16 residues. The germline gives CDR1 SGDLS, CDR2 YYNGEE. CDR3 DNA: TGTGCCAGCAGCGCTCCGCCGGGACAGGGACGAGAAAAACTGTTTTTT. It translates to CASSAPPGQGREKLFF.

The rearrangement joins TRBV28 to TRBJ2-1, with 8 nucleotides matching TRBD1. Losses at the gene ends were 8 bases for V and 6 bases for J; bases not matched to a gene: 9. Looked up from germline, CDR1 is MDHEN and CDR2 is SYDVKM. CDR3 length: 14 residues. The CDR3 nucleotides read TGTGCCAGCGGCCCGGGACAGGTTGGCAATGAGCAGTTCTTC. Encoded protein: CASGPGQVGNEQFF.

V is TRBV11-3 and J is TRBJ1-4, with a tentative D call TRBD1 (5 bases). CDR3 length: 16 residues. V was cut by 5 bases and J by 0 bases, with 13 bases left in between. Germline lookup yields CDR1 SGHNT and CDR2 YENEEA. CDR3 nucleotide sequence: TGTGCCAGCAGCCCTCGACAGCCAGCAACTAATGAAAAACTGTTTTTT. This translates into CASSPRQPATNEKLFF.

The chain joins TRBV28 to TRBJ2-2, with a tentative D call TRBD2 (6 bases). The CDR3 is 14 residues long. The germline V and J ends were trimmed by 2 bases and 6 bases, with 10 bases remaining between them. Per the germline V gene, CDR1 is MDHEN and CDR2 is SYDVKM. The CDR3 protein is CASSLRDFPGELFF. In DNA form, the CDR3 reads TGTGCCAGCAGTTTACGGGACTTCCCCGGGGAGCTGTTTTTT.

This clone was observed a few times. This chain connects TRBV7-6 to TRBJ1-5; 7 bases align to TRBD1. V was pared by 3 bases and J by 0 bases, with 2 bases of the junction left unmatched. Germline CDR1 reads SGHVS; CDR2 reads FNYEAQ. This CDR3 spans 15 amino acids. Here the CDR3 reads CASSLGTDSNQPQHF. CDR3 nucleotide sequence: TGTGCCAGCAGCTTGGGGACAGATAGCAATCAGCCCCAGCATTTT.

This clone was picked up one time. The chain links TRBV7-9 to TRBJ2-7, with D perhaps matching TRBD2 (5 bases). V lost 2 bases to trimming and J lost 2 bases, with 10 bases between them. The CDR3 has 14 residues. Per germline, CDR1 SEHNR and CDR2 FQNEAQ (reference sequence). This CDR3 reads CASSLRGSAYEQYF. In nucleotides, the CDR3 is TGTGCCAGCAGCTTAAGAGGGTCAGCCTACGAGCAGTACTTC.

This clone was seen once. The chain combines TRBV6-5 with TRBJ2-7; D not certain. V lost 5 bases to trimming and J lost 4 bases, with 9 bases between them. The CDR3 runs 12 residues. Germline V CDR1 and CDR2: MNHEY, SVGAGI. The CDR3 spells CASSRDTYEQYF. The CDR3, as DNA: TGTGCCAGCAGTAGAGACACATACGAGCAGTACTTC.

This sequence joins TRBV9 and TRBJ2-1; TRBD1 aligns across 10 bases. The CDR3 is 15 residues long. Looked up from germline, CDR1 is SGDLS and CDR2 is YYNGEE. V dropped 1 base and J dropped 8; count of bases not matched to a gene: 6. The CDR3 loop is CASSVRGTGVDEQFF. CDR3 nucleotide sequence: TGTGCCAGCAGCGTAAGGGGGACAGGGGTGGATGAGCAGTTCTTC.